The 4 T cell receptor beta chains listed next were all sequenced from one sample in a study of blood T cell repertoires in COVID-19 (dated by TCRdb to between 2020 and 2021). The method was the immunoSEQ multiplex PCR assay. The immuneACCESS repertoire file appears here via TCRdb, limited to in-frame rearrangements. These files lack a portion of the clones; in checked studies, under half of the deficit traces to unresolved V genes, and the cause of the others is not known. The sample table holds 50,000 to 75,000 clones, of which about 88% were seen once. The ten largest clones capture 5.1% of the sample. Sequenced input: peripheral blood. Receptor source: an elderly man in a cohort sampled during active COVID-19.

This chain joins TRBV30 and TRBJ2-7; 7 nucleotides match TRBD1. Losses at the gene ends were 4 bases for V and 6 bases for J; bases not matched to a gene: 6. The CDR3 sequence is 12 residues long. CDR1 and CDR2 (germline): GTSNPN, SVGIG (reference sequence). For the CDR3, the DNA is TGTGCCTGGATGAAGGGGGCGCTCGAGCAGTACTTC. It translates to CAWMKGALEQYF.

The J gene is TRBJ1-2, the V gene TRBV29-1; the D gene is possibly TRBD1 (6 bases). V was cut by 3 bases and J by 4 bases, with 15 bases left in between. Per the germline V gene, CDR1 is SQVTM and CDR2 is ANQGSEA. This CDR3 region has 14 residues. The CDR3 region is CSVDLWGQGYGYTF. The DNA of the CDR3 is TGCAGCGTTGATCTGTGGGGGCAAGGCTATGGCTACACCTTC.

This clone appeared a few times. The chain carries TRBV14 and TRBJ2-7; 8 bases fit TRBD1. The CDR3 runs 16 residues. Germline-derived CDR1 and CDR2 are SGHDN and FVKESK. Trimming cost V 1 base and J 0 bases; bases outside gene matches: 5. The CDR3 DNA reads as TGTGCCAGCAGCCAAGCGCCCGACAGGGGCTCCTACGAGCAGTACTTC. Its protein is CASSQAPDRGSYEQYF.

V gene TRBV6-5 combines with J gene TRBJ1-4; TRBD1 matches at 11 bases. Unmatched junction bases numbered 7, after V lost 6 bases and J lost 13 bases. The length of the CDR3 is 13 residues. Germline lookup yields CDR1 MNHEY and CDR2 SVGAGI. CDR3 in amino acids: CASSFRTGGGLFF. The CDR3, as DNA: TGTGCCAGCAGCTTCCGGACAGGGGGCGGACTGTTTTTT.